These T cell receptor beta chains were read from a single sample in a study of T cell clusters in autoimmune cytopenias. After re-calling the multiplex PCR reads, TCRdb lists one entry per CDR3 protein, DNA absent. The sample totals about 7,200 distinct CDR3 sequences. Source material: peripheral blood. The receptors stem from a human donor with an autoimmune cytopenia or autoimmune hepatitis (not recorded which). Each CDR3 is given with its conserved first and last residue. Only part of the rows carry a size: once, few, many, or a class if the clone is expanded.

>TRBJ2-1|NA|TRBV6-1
CASRPSGQGTGNEQFF
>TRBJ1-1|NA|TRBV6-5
CASSYKKGKPNTEAFF
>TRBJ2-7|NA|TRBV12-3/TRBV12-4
CASSSGLAGGIEQYF
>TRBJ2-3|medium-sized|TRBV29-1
CSVGKRGPDYTQYF
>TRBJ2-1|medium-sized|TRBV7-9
CASSGINEQFF
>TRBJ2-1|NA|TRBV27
CASSFRRDNEQFF
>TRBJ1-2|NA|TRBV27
CASSLPGSGYTF
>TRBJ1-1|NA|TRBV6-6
CATYRGMNTEAFF
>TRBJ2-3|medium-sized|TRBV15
CATSTSRRIGNTQYF
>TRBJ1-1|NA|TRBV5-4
CASSSAVDTEAFF
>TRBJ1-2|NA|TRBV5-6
CASSLFLGTTNYGYTF
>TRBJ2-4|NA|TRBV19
CASSRGLKNIQYF
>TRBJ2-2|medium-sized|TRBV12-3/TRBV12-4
CASNHRAGELFF